The 26 T cell receptor beta chains below all came from one sample that was sequenced in a study of breast tumors, draining lymph nodes, adjacent tissues. MiXCR, run by TCRdb on the multiplex PCR reads, gives a single entry per CDR3 protein. The sample lists around 130,000 distinct CDR3 sequences; 21% were seen once. Samples came from axillary lymph nodes draining the breast cancer. Sequencing was carried out using axillary lymph node tissue. The receptors derive from a female donor with breast cancer. Some clones in this sample may be carry-over from other donors' samples.

The rearrangement joins TRBV7-6 to TRBJ1-1, with unresolved D. Trimming pared 4 bases from V and 4 bases from J, leaving 10 bases between. The germline V gene encodes CDR1 SGHVS and CDR2 FNYEAQ. The CDR3 covers 13 residues. The CDR3 protein is CASSSQPGTEAFF. CDR3 DNA sequence: TGTGCCAGCAGCTCCCAACCGGGCACTGAAGCTTTCTTT.

In this sample, this clonotype turned up many times. J is TRBJ2-1 and V is TRBV7-8; D remains ambiguous. Germline V gene lookup returns CDR1 SGHVS and CDR2 FQNEAQ. The CDR3 contains 14 residues. V gave up 4 bases and J gave up 2 bases, with 9 bases separating them. CDR3 bases: TGTGCCAGCAGCTCTTACGACACCTACAATGAGCAGTTCTTC. Translated, it gives CASSSYDTYNEQFF.

Of note for this clonotype: A read error is possible here, since a much larger clone lies one base away. This sequence joins TRBV20-1 and TRBJ2-5; 7 bases align to TRBD1. Trimming took 6 bases from V and 7 from J; bases not matched to a gene: 14. The CDR3 spans 14 residues. Germline CDR1 reads DFQATT; CDR2 reads SNEGSKA (reference sequence). CDR3 in DNA: TGCAGTGCCGTTAAGATTCAGGGGGATGGGACCCAGTACTTC. Amino acid sequence: CSAVKIQGDGTQYF.

This clonotype came up a few times. The chain is built from TRBV27 and TRBJ1-5, with TRBD1 matching over 9 bases. Germline loops: CDR1 MNHEY, CDR2 SMNVEV (reference sequence). The junction had 7 bases not matched to a gene; V was cut back by 3 bases and J by 7 bases. The length of the CDR3 is 15 residues. The CDR3 loop is CASSFSPTGGQPQHF. The CDR3 coding sequence is TGTGCCAGCAGTTTTAGCCCGACAGGGGGACAGCCCCAGCATTTT.

This clonotype was observed many times. V gene TRBV3-1 combines with J gene TRBJ2-2; D remains unclear. Germline V gives CDR1 LGHDT, CDR2 YNNKEL (reference sequence). The CDR3 has 12 amino acids. V lost 3 bases and J 3 bases, leaving 2 bases between the germline ends. CDR3 DNA: TGTGCCAGCAGCCACTACACCGGGGAGCTGTTTTTT. It is translated as CASSHYTGELFF.

This clonotype was detected many times. The V call is TRBV18, the J call TRBJ1-2; TRBD1 matches 9 bases. The CDR3 is 16 amino acids. J gave up 3 bases and V 2 bases, and 7 bases lay outside the gene matches. Germline CDR1 reads KGHSH; CDR2 reads LQKENI. DNA of the CDR3: TGTGCCAGCTCACCAATGCGGGGACAGGGTGACTATGGCTACACCTTC. Its translation is CASSPMRGQGDYGYTF.

This clonotype showed up many times. This sequence joins TRBV20-1 and TRBJ1-6, with 7 bases matching TRBD1. V was clipped by 5 bases and J by 10 bases; unmatched bases: 8. The V gene's germline CDR1 is DFQATT and CDR2 SNEGSKA (reference sequence). CDR3 length equals 13 residues. CDR3 residues: CSAVGQRTSPLHF. CDR3 DNA: TGCAGTGCTGTGGGACAGCGGACGTCACCCCTCCACTTT.

The table lists this clonotype with a few counts. The chain carries TRBV24-1 and TRBJ2-7; the D call may be TRBD1 or TRBD2 (5 bases each). The germline gives CDR1 KGHDR, CDR2 SFDVKD. V was cut by 3 bases and J by 0 bases, with 11 bases left in between. The CDR3 contains 15 residues. The CDR3 region has the DNA TGTGCCACCAGTGATCCGGGACGGGGCTCCTACGAGCAGTACTTC. Amino acid sequence: CATSDPGRGSYEQYF.

This clonotype was counted a few times. V is TRBV18 and J is TRBJ1-2; TRBD1 matches 10 bases. V shed 0 bases, J shed 4 bases, and the junction held 8 bases outside the gene matches. This CDR3 contains 17 residues. Germline loops: CDR1 KGHSH, CDR2 LQKENI. CDR3 sequence reads: CASSPPNTGQGTYGYTF. The DNA of the CDR3 is TGTGCCAGCTCACCACCTAACACGGGACAGGGGACCTATGGCTACACCTTC.

Remarks on this clonotype: The junction departs from germline at one end; a sequencing error may be responsible. The gene calls are TRBV28 and TRBJ2-7; 7 positions agree with TRBD1. The CDR3 spans 12 residues. CDR1 is MDHEN and CDR2 is SYDVKM in the germline V gene. As DNA, the CDR3 is TGTGCCAGCAGGACAGGGTGGTACGGGCAGTACTTC. Encoded protein: CASRTGWYGQYF. Full variable domain (remainder filled in from reference TRBV28 and TRBJ2-7): DVKVTQSSRYLVKRTGEKVFLECVQDMDHENMFWYRQDPGLGLRLIYFSYDVKMKEKGDIPEGYSVSREKKERFSLILESASTNQTSMYLCASRTGWYGQYFGPGTRLTVT.

The chain combines TRBV6-4 with TRBJ1-2; D is undetermined. Looked up from germline, CDR1 is MRHNA and CDR2 is SNTAGT. CDR3 size: 15 residues. V was clipped by 2 bases and J by 8 bases, with 18 bases between them. The CDR3 coding sequence is TGTGCCAGCAGTGACCTCGCCGGCGGGAAGGGCGGCTACACCTTC. It codes for CASSDLAGGKGGYTF.

This clonotype was counted many times. V and J are TRBV2 and TRBJ2-5; 9 positions match TRBD2. Germline V CDR1 and CDR2: SNHLY, FYNNEI. Unmatched junction bases numbered 5, after V lost 2 bases and J lost 1 base. This CDR3 is 16 amino acids long. The CDR3 is CASSELSSGAQETQYF. The CDR3 nucleotides read TGTGCCAGCAGTGAACTCTCTAGCGGGGCCCAAGAGACCCAGTACTTC.

This clonotype was counted ten times or more. This chain uses TRBV12-3 or TRBV12-4 with TRBJ1-5, with 7 nucleotides matching TRBD1. The CDR3 sequence is 16 residues long. Losses at the gene ends were 2 bases for V and 1 base for J; bases not matched to a gene: 5. CDR3: CASSLRQGHSNQPQHF. The CDR3, as DNA: TGTGCCAGCAGTTTAAGACAGGGCCACAGCAATCAGCCCCAGCATTTT.

In its sample, this clonotype was seen many times. The rearrangement links TRBV6-1 to TRBJ1-5, with D perhaps matching TRBD1 (5 bases). Germline CDR1 is MNHNS and CDR2 is SASEGT. The CDR3 is made up of 14 amino acids. Trimming pared 0 bases from V and 6 bases from J, leaving 9 bases between. This chain's CDR3 is CASSEARGGQPQHF. In DNA form, the CDR3 reads TGTGCCAGCAGTGAAGCACGGGGCGGTCAGCCCCAGCATTTT.

In this sample, this clonotype turned up a few times. Written as DNA, the CDR3 is TGTGCCAGCAGTGTAACCCATCAGCCCCAGCATTTT. It specifies CASSVTHQPQHF. The chain joins TRBV28 to TRBJ1-5; D remains unclear. The CDR3 runs 12 residues. Trimming took 5 bases from V and 5 from J, leaving 7 bases between them. CDR1 MDHEN and CDR2 SYDVKM come from the germline V gene.

This clonotype was counted ten times or more. This chain connects TRBV6-1 to TRBJ1-6; maybe TRBD1 (6 bases). The CDR3 is made up of 14 amino acids. Germline lookup yields CDR1 MNHNS and CDR2 SASEGT. Trimming stripped 7 bases from V and 9 bases from J, with 16 bases between. In DNA, the CDR3 is TGTGCCAGCACCGACGACAGGCTAGTTTCACCCCTCCACTTT. It yields the protein CASTDDRLVSPLHF.

This clonotype was counted at least ten times. This CDR3 reads CASSPKWGKRNTGELFF. The CDR3 nucleotides read TGTGCCAGCAGCCCCAAGTGGGGAAAGAGAAATACCGGGGAGCTGTTTTTT. V gene TRBV3-1 combines with J gene TRBJ2-2; D unresolved. The CDR3 is 17 residues long. Germline CDR1 reads LGHDT; CDR2 reads YNNKEL (reference sequence). V was cut by 4 bases and J by 5 bases, with 20 bases left in between.

This clonotype was detected a few times. A much larger clone lies one base from this, so it may be a read error. The J gene is TRBJ2-2, the V gene TRBV5-1; no clear D. Germline V gives CDR1 SGHRS, CDR2 YFSETQ. CDR3 size: 14 residues. CDR3 nucleotide sequence: TGCACCAGCAGCTTGGAAGGGAACACCGGGGAGCTGTTTTTT. It is translated as CTSSLEGNTGELFF.

A word on this clonotype: A much larger clone differs from this one at a single base, so this may be a read error. The V and J genes are TRBV7-9 and TRBJ2-1; a weak D match, TRBD2 (6 bases). The germline gives CDR1 SEHNR, CDR2 FQNEAQ (reference sequence). V was cut by 5 bases and J by 12 bases, with 14 bases left in between. The CDR3 runs 12 residues. CDR3 sequence (DNA): TGTGCCAGCAGCCCGGATATGGGGGGGCAGTTCTTC. Translated, it gives CASSPDMGGQFF.

In this sample, this clonotype turned up many times. J is TRBJ2-1 and V is TRBV5-1; the D call may be TRBD1 or TRBD2 (5 bases each). CDR3 length: 14 amino acids. V was shortened by 4 bases and J by 9 bases, with 17 bases between the two germline ends. Germline loops: CDR1 SGHRS, CDR2 YFSETQ. CDR3 in amino acids: CASSLVHRGVEQFF. CDR3 nucleotides: TGCGCCAGCAGCCTGGTACATCGAGGGGTTGAGCAGTTCTTC. Filled out from reference TRBV5-1 and TRBJ2-1, the complete variable domain reads KAGVTQTPRYLIKTRGQQVTLSCSPISGHRSVSWYQQTPGQGLQFLFEYFSETQRNKGNFPGRFSGRQFSNSRSEMNVSTLELGDSALYLCASSLVHRGVEQFFGPGTRLTVL.

In this sample, this clonotype turned up many times. This chain joins TRBV20-1 and TRBJ2-1, with 8 bases matching TRBD2. CDR3 length: 15 residues. V shed 3 bases and J 8 bases; nucleotides not matched to a gene: 12. Germline V lookup: CDR1 DFQATT, CDR2 SNEGSKA (reference sequence). The CDR3 sequence is CSARPGTRVFDEQFF. The CDR3 nucleotides read TGCAGTGCTAGGCCCGGGACTAGAGTTTTCGATGAGCAGTTCTTC.

This rearrangement joins TRBV2 to TRBJ1-1, with D hard to call. V lost 1 base to trimming and J lost 1 base, with 4 bases between them. CDR3 size: 13 residues. Germline CDR1 and CDR2: SNHLY and FYNNEI. DNA for the CDR3: TGTGCCAGCAGTGAAGTGGAGAACACTGAAGCTTTCTTT. This encodes CASSEVENTEAFF.

On this clonotype: Without the conserved terminal phenylalanine or tryptophan, this CDR3 likely stems from a read error. The chain joins TRBV5-1 to TRBJ2-7; 7 nucleotides agree with TRBD2. With 5 bases clipped from V and 4 bases from J, the junction kept 15 bases outside the gene matches. In germline, CDR1 is SGHRS, CDR2 YFSETQ. The CDR3 runs 16 residues. The CDR3 DNA reads as TGCGCCAGCAGGGCCGCGGGAGTCTCCATTCCTTACGAGCAGTACCTC. Its translation is CASRAAGVSIPYEQYL.

This clonotype showed up many times. The chain combines TRBV5-1 with TRBJ2-7; 8 bases map to TRBD1. The germline CDR1 and CDR2 sequences are SGHRS and YFSETQ. This CDR3 comprises 15 residues. With V trimmed by 0 bases and J by 3 bases, 5 bases remained unmatched. The DNA for the CDR3 is TGCGCCAGCAGCTTGGGCAGGGGGCCGTTCTACGAGCAGTACTTC. It encodes CASSLGRGPFYEQYF.

This clonotype has at least ten counts. V is TRBV5-6 and J is TRBJ2-1; D not resolved. The CDR3 totals 16 residues. The germline V and J ends were trimmed by 1 base and 0 bases, with 11 bases remaining between them. Germline V lookup: CDR1 SGHDT, CDR2 YYEEEE. The CDR3 bases are TGTGCCAGCAGCTTGTGGCCCCCAAGCTCCTACAATGAGCAGTTCTTC. This encodes CASSLWPPSSYNEQFF.

There are many counts of this clonotype. The rearrangement links TRBV20-1 to TRBJ2-7; 10 bases line up with TRBD2. V lost 3 bases and J lost 8; bases outside the gene matches: 19. Germline assignment: CDR1 DFQATT and CDR2 SNEGSKA (reference sequence). The CDR3 is made up of 17 amino acids. The CDR3 region has the DNA TGCAGTGCTAGTCCGGTAGCGGGAGGCCCTCCTTTTGGTAAGCAGTACTTC. Protein: CSASPVAGGPPFGKQYF.